These 19 T cell receptor beta chains were sequenced from one sample in a study of blood T cells in healthy people across ages. Together with a sample-barcoded 5' primer, a J-beta primer mix was included in a second PCR lasting about 6 to 11 cycles. TCRdb reprocessed the 5' RACE reads via MiXCR and lists one record per CDR3 protein. The sample has 700,000 to 900,000 distinct CDR3 sequences, approximately 24% seen once. These same data were also listed under a study on T cells of mothers and their children.

Sequencing used blood. Every receptor here comes from a boy between 10 and 17 years old in good health.

V usage is TRBV5-1 and J usage is TRBJ2-3, with D perhaps assigned TRBD1 or TRBD2 (5 bases each). The V end was cut by 1 base, the J end by 4 bases, with 13 bases between. The CDR3 consists of 15 residues. Germline V CDR1 and CDR2: SGHRS, YFSETQ. CDR3 coding DNA: TGCGCCAGCAGCTTGTTTCGGGGCGAGGCAGATACGCAGTATTTT. It translates to CASSLFRGEADTQYF.

This clonotype was detected only a few times. V gene TRBV7-9 combines with J gene TRBJ2-1, with D unresolved. The V end lost 4 bases, the J end lost 2 bases, and 6 bases lay between the germline ends. CDR1 and CDR2 from the germline V gene are SEHNR and FQNEAQ (reference sequence). The CDR3 length is 13 residues. The CDR3 region has the DNA TGTGCCAGCAGCTCCGACCCCTACAATGAGCAGTTCTTC. The encoded protein is CASSSDPYNEQFF. The complete variable domain, with remaining parts taken from reference TRBV7-9 and TRBJ2-1, reads DTGVSQNPRHKITKRGQNVTFRCDPISEHNRLYWYRQTLGQGPEFLTYFQNEAQLEKSRLLSDRFSAERPKGSFSTLEIQRTEQGDSAMYLCASSSDPYNEQFFGPGTRLTVL.

The gene calls are TRBV7-9 and TRBJ2-3, with 7 bases identical to TRBD1. The CDR3 is 16 amino acids. Unmatched junction bases numbered 3, after V lost 0 bases and J lost 0 bases. Germline lookup yields CDR1 SEHNR and CDR2 FQNEAQ (reference sequence). The DNA for the CDR3 is TGTGCCAGCAGCTTAGCAAAGGACAGGAGCACAGATACGCAGTATTTT. It is translated as CASSLAKDRSTDTQYF.

The chain recombines TRBV7-9 with TRBJ2-4, with D possibly being TRBD1 (5 bases). CDR3 length equals 15 residues. Between the trimmed V and J ends, which lost 1 base and 9 bases, there was a span of 16 bases. Germline V lookup: CDR1 SEHNR, CDR2 FQNEAQ (reference sequence). The CDR3 DNA reads TGTGCCAGCAGCTTAGTTACGACTGGAACAGGCATTCAGTACTTC. Protein sequence: CASSLVTTGTGIQYF.

This clonotype turned up a few times. The rearrangement uses TRBV27 and TRBJ2-1; weak D call: TRBD1 (5 bases). V lost 7 bases and J 7 bases, leaving 14 bases between the germline ends. This CDR3 has 13 amino acids. The germline V gene has CDR1 MNHEY and CDR2 SMNVEV (reference sequence). Here the CDR3 DNA reads TGTGCCAGCACCGACCTGGCAGGGAATGAGCAGTTCTTC. Translation: CASTDLAGNEQFF.

V is TRBV5-1 and J is TRBJ2-2; D might be TRBD2 (6 bases). V was shortened by 7 bases and J by 4 bases, with 17 bases between the two germline ends. The CDR3 consists of 15 residues. Germline CDR1 is SGHRS and CDR2 is YFSETQ. The DNA for the CDR3 is TGCGCCAGCGCCGACGGGAGAACGGGCACCGGGGAGCTGTTTTTT. It codes for CASADGRTGTGELFF.

This clonotype has a handful of counts. This chain joins TRBV7-9 and TRBJ2-5; D may be TRBD1 (5 bases). Trimming removed 1 base from V and 5 bases from J, with 11 bases in between. CDR1 is SEHNR, CDR2 FQNEAQ, per germline (reference sequence). The CDR3 is made up of 14 amino acids. The CDR3, as DNA: TGTGCCAGCAGCTTAGAGGGGCCTATGGAGACCCAGTACTTC. Translating it yields CASSLEGPMETQYF.

The chain couples TRBV10-2 to TRBJ1-3, with no clear D. The CDR3 contains 14 residues. In germline, CDR1 is WSHSY, CDR2 SAAADI. Trimming stripped 3 bases from V and 0 bases from J, with 6 bases between. CDR3 residues: CASSEVTSGNTIYF. CDR3 nucleotide sequence: TGCGCCAGCAGTGAAGTGACCTCTGGAAACACCATATATTTT.

Only a few counts were recorded for this clonotype. The J gene is TRBJ1-2, the V gene TRBV28, with no clear D. Germline CDR1 is MDHEN and CDR2 is SYDVKM. This CDR3 spans 12 amino acids. Trimming left V 6 bases short and J 4 bases short, with 9 bases between. The CDR3 DNA reads TGTGCCAGCAGGGACCGACGCTATGGCTACACCTTC. This encodes CASRDRRYGYTF.

The V call is TRBV14, the J call TRBJ2-7; D gene unclear. Germline assignment: CDR1 SGHDN and CDR2 FVKESK. The CDR3 consists of 13 residues. Trimming took 4 bases from V and 3 from J, leaving 10 bases between them. The CDR3 loop is CASSPTAFYEQYF. CDR3 bases: TGTGCCAGCAGCCCGACTGCTTTCTACGAGCAGTACTTC.

This clonotype was seen a few times. CDR3 sequence: CAWNQRTGLMGDGYTF. The DNA for the CDR3 is TGTGCCTGGAATCAGCGGACAGGACTTATGGGAGATGGCTACACCTTC. This chain uses TRBV30 with TRBJ1-2; 7 bases map to TRBD1. This CDR3 has 16 amino acids. The V and J ends lost 4 bases and 6 bases, in that order; junction bases with no gene match: 17. Germline V gives CDR1 GTSNPN, CDR2 SVGIG (reference sequence).

The chain links TRBV28 to TRBJ2-5; 8 nucleotides align to TRBD1. The CDR3 is 15 residues long. Germline CDR1 MDHEN, CDR2 SYDVKM. V shed 6 bases and J 11 bases; nucleotides not matched to a gene: 17. This chain's CDR3 is CASRPDRGIHYKQYF. CDR3 nucleotide sequence: TGTGCCAGCAGGCCTGACAGGGGAATTCACTACAAGCAGTACTTC.

This chain links TRBV2 with TRBJ2-3; 8 bases fit TRBD1. The CDR3 totals 13 residues. Germline V gene data show CDR1 as SNHLY and CDR2 as FYNNEI. With V trimmed by 4 bases and J by 7 bases, 4 bases remained unmatched. CDR3 residues: CASSGTGMNTQYF. DNA of the CDR3: TGTGCCAGCAGTGGGACAGGGATGAATACGCAGTATTTT.

This clonotype was seen ten or more times. The chain uses TRBV29-1 and TRBJ1-1; 7 positions agree with TRBD1. Germline CDR1 and CDR2: SQVTM and ANQGSEA. The V segment lost 5 bases and the J segment 2 bases; nucleotides outside the gene matches: 5. The CDR3 contains 13 residues. The CDR3 protein is CSVRGQPNTEAFF. CDR3 nucleotide sequence: TGCAGCGTTCGGGGACAGCCCAACACTGAAGCTTTCTTT.

This clonotype was seen a single time. The CDR3 here is CASSQDRQGLNIQYF. The CDR3 coding sequence is TGCGCCAGCAGCCAAGATCGACAGGGGTTGAACATTCAGTACTTC. The chain has TRBV4-3 and TRBJ2-4; 8 bases line up with TRBD1. The germline V gene has CDR1 LGHNA and CDR2 YSLEER. The V gene end was trimmed by 0 bases and the J gene end by 7 bases; junction bases not matched to a gene: 5. The CDR3 has 15 residues.

This clonotype was seen only a few times. The chain is built from TRBV11-2 and TRBJ2-3; D unclear. V lost 6 bases and J 5 bases, leaving 18 bases between the germline ends. The CDR3 sequence is 15 residues long. Per germline, CDR1 SGHAT and CDR2 FQNNGV. Here the CDR3 DNA reads TGTGCCAGCAGACGCGAAAACTCCTGGGGAGATACGCAGTATTTT. This sequence encodes CASRRENSWGDTQYF. Full variable domain (missing parts from reference TRBV11-2 and TRBJ2-3): EAGVAQSPRYKIIEKRQSVAFWCNPISGHATLYWYQQILGQGPKLLIQFQNNGVVDDSQLPKDRFSAERLKGVDSTLKIQPAKLEDSAVYLCASRRENSWGDTQYFGPGTRLTVL.

This clonotype occurred a few times. V usage is TRBV20-1 and J usage is TRBJ1-4, with unresolved D. The V gene lost 4 bases and the J gene lost 3 bases, with 9 bases spanning the gap. The germline V gene encodes CDR1 DFQATT and CDR2 SNEGSKA (reference sequence). The CDR3 covers 13 residues. The CDR3 nucleotides are TGCAGTGCTATTGACGGATCTAATGAAAAACTGTTTTTT. This gives the protein CSAIDGSNEKLFF.

This chain connects TRBV3-1 to TRBJ2-4, with a weak D call TRBD2 (6 bases). Looked up from germline, CDR1 is LGHDT and CDR2 is YNNKEL (reference sequence). This CDR3 is built from 16 residues. Trimming removed 2 bases at V and 5 bases at J, with 16 bases between. CDR3 nucleotide sequence: TGTGCCAGCAGCCAATATGGTTCCGGCGGGGAAAACATTCAGTACTTC. This codes for CASSQYGSGGENIQYF.

The V and J genes are TRBV13 and TRBJ2-1, with D hard to call. The length of the CDR3 is 15 residues. Deletions cut 3 bases from V and 0 bases from J, with 9 bases between. Germline CDR1 is PRHDT and CDR2 is FYEKMQ (reference sequence). The DNA of the CDR3 is TGTGCCAGCAGCTTCAGCTGGAGCTCCTACAATGAGCAGTTCTTC. The encoded protein is CASSFSWSSYNEQFF.